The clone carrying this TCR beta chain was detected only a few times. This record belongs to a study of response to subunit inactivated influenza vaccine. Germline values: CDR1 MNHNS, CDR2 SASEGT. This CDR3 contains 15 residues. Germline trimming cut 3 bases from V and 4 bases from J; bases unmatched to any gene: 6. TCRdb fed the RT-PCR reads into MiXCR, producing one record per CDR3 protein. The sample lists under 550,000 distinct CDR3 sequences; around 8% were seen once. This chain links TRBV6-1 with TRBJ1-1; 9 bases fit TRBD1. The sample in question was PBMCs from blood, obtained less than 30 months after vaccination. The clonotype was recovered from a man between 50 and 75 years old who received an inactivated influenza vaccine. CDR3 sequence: CASSDYRGRTTEAFF. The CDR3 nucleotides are TGTGCCAGCAGTGATTACAGGGGGCGGACCACTGAAGCTTTCTTT.